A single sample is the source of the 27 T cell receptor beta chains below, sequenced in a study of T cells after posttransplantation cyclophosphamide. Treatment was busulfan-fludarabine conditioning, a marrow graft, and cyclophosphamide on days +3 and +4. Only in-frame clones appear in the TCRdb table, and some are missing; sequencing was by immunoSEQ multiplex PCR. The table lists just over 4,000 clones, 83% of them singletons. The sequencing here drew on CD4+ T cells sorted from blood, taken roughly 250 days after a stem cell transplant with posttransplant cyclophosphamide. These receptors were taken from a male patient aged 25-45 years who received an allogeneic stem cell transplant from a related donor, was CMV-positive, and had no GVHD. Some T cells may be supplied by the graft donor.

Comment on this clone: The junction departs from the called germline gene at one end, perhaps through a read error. CDR3 region: CASSTPGTSGRPGNF. DNA of the CDR3: TGTGCCAGCAGTACCCCCGGGACTAGCGGCCGGCCGGGGAACTTC. The gene calls are TRBV28 and TRBJ2-7; 11 bases map to TRBD2. The CDR3 covers 15 residues. Germline V CDR1 and CDR2: MDHEN, SYDVKM.

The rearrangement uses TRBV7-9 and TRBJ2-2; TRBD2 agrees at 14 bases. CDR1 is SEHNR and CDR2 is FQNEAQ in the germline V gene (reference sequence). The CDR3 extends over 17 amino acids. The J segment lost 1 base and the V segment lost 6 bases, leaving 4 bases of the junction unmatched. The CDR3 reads CASRPGTSGGNTGELFF. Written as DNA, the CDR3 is TGTGCCAGCAGACCCGGGACTAGCGGGGGGAACACCGGGGAGCTGTTTTTT.

The CDR3 DNA reads as TGTGCCAGCAGTTACGGTCAGGGTAGTGAAAAACTGTTTTTT. Translation: CASSYGQGSEKLFF. The chain employs TRBV6-5 and TRBJ1-4; the D gene is possibly TRBD1 (5 bases). This CDR3 is 14 amino acids long. Germline CDR1 MNHEY, CDR2 SVGAGI. Trimming shortened V by 2 bases and J by 7 bases, and 11 bases separated the two germline ends.

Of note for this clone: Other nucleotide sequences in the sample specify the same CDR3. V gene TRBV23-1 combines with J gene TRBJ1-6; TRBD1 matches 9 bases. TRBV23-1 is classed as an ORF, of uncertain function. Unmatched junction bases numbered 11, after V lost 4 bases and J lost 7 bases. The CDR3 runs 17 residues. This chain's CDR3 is CASSLPLLQGANSPLHF. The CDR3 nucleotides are TGCGCCAGCAGTCTCCCGCTCTTACAGGGGGCGAATTCACCCCTCCACTTT.

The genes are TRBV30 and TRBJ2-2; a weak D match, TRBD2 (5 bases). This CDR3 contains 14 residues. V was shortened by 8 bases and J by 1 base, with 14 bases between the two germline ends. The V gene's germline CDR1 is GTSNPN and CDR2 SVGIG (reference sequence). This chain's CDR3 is CAASGGLNTGELFF. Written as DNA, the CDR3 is TGTGCCGCGAGCGGCGGCCTGAACACCGGGGAGCTGTTTTTT. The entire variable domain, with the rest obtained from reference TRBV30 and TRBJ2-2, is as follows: SQTIHQWPATLVQPVGSPLSLECTVEGTSNPNLYWYRQAAGRGLQLLFYSVGIGQISSEVPQNLSASRPQDRQFILSSKKLLLSDSGFYLCAASGGLNTGELFFGEGSRLTVL.

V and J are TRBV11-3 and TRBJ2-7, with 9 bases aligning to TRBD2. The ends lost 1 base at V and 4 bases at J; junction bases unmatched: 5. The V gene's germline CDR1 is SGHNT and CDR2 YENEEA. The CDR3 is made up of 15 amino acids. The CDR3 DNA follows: TGTGCCAGCAGCTTAGGGGTTAGCGGGGGTTACGAGCAGTACTTC. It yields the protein CASSLGVSGGYEQYF.

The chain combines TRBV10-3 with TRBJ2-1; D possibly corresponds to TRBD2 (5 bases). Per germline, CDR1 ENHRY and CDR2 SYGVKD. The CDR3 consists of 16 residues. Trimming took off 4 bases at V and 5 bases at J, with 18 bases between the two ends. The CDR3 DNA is TGTGCCATCAGTGTGGTTGAGGGATTGGCGAACAATGAGCAGTTCTTC. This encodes CAISVVEGLANNEQFF.

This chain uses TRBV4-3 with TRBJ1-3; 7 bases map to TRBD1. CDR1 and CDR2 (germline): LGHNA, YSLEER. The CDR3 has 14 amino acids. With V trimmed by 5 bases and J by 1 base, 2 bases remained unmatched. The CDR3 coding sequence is TGCGCCAGCAGCGCAGGGGGTTCTGGAAACACCATATATTTT. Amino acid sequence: CASSAGGSGNTIYF.

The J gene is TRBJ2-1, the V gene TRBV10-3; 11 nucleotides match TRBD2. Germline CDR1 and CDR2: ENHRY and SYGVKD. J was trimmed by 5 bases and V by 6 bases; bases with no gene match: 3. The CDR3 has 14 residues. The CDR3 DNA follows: TGTGCCATCAGCGGGACTAGCGGAAACAATGAGCAGTTCTTC. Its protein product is CAISGTSGNNEQFF.

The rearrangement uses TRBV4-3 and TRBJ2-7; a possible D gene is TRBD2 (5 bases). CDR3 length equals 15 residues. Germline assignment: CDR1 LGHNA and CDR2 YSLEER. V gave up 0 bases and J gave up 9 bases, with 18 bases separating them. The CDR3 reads CASSQDLVEGAAQYF. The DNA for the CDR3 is TGCGCCAGCAGCCAAGACCTAGTAGAGGGTGCAGCGCAGTACTTC.

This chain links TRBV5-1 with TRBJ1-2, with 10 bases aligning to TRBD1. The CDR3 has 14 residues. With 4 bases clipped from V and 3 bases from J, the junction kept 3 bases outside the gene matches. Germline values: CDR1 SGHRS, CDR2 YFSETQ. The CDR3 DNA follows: TGCGCCAGCAGCCCGACAGGGGGCTACTATGGCTACACCTTC. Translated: CASSPTGGYYGYTF.

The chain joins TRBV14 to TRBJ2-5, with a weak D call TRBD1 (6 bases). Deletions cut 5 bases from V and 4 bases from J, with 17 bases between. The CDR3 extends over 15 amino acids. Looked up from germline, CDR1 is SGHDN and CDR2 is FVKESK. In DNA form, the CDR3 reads TGTGCCAGCAGCGGTGACAGGACCCGCGGAGAGACCCAGTACTTC. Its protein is CASSGDRTRGETQYF.

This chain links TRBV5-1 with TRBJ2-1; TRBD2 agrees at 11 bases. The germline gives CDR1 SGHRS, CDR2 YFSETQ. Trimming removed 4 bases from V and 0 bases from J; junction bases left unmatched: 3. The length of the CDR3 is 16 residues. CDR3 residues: CASSLAGGPSYNEQFF. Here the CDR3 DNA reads TGCGCCAGCAGCCTAGCGGGGGGACCCTCCTACAATGAGCAGTTCTTC. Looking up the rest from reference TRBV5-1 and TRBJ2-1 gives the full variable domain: KAGVTQTPRYLIKTRGQQVTLSCSPISGHRSVSWYQQTPGQGLQFLFEYFSETQRNKGNFPGRFSGRQFSNSRSEMNVSTLELGDSALYLCASSLAGGPSYNEQFFGPGTRLTVL.

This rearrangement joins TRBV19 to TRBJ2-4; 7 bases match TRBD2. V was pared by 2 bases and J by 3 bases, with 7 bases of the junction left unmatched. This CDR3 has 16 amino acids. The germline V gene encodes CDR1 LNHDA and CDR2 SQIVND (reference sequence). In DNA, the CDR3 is TGTGCCAGTAGTATATACGGGGGGACCTACAAAAACATTCAGTACTTC. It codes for CASSIYGGTYKNIQYF.

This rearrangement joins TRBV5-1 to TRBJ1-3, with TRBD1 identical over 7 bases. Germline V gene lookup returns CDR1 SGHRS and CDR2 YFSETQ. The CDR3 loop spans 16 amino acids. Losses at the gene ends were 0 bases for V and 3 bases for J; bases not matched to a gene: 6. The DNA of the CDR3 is TGCGCCAGCAGCTTGGCCGGGACAGCCTATGGAAACACCATATATTTT. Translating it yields CASSLAGTAYGNTIYF.

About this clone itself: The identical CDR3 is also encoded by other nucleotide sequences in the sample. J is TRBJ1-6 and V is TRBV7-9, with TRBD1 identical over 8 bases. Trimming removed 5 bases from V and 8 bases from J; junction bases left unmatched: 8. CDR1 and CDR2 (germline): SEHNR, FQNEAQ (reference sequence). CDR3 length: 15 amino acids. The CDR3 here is CASSRWTGSHSPLHF. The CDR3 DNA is TGTGCCAGCAGCCGGTGGACAGGGTCCCATTCACCCCTCCACTTT.

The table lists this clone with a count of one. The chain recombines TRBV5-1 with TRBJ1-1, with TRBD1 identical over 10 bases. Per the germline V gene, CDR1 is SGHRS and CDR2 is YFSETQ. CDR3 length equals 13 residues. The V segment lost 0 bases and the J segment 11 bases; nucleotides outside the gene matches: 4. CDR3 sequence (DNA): TGCGCCAGCAGCTTGGGGGGGACAGGGGAGGCTTTCTTT. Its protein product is CASSLGGTGEAFF.

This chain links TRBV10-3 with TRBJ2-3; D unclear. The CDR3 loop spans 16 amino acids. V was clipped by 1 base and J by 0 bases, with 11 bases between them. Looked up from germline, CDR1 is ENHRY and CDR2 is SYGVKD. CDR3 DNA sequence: TGTGCCATCAGTGAGTTAATGTCCACTAGCACAGATACGCAGTATTTT. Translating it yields CAISELMSTSTDTQYF.

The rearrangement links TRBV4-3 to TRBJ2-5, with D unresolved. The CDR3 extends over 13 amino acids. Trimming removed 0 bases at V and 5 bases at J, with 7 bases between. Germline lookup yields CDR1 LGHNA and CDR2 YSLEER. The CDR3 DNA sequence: TGCGCCAGCAGCCAAGATCTATGGGAGACCCAGTACTTC. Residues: CASSQDLWETQYF.

The CDR3 is CASSFASGSREQFF. DNA of the CDR3: TGTGCCAGCAGTTTCGCTAGCGGGAGTAGAGAGCAGTTCTTC. The gene calls are TRBV28 and TRBJ2-1; 10 bases agree with TRBD2. CDR3 length: 14 residues. The germline V gene encodes CDR1 MDHEN and CDR2 SYDVKM. With 3 bases clipped from V and 10 bases from J, the junction kept 6 bases outside the gene matches.

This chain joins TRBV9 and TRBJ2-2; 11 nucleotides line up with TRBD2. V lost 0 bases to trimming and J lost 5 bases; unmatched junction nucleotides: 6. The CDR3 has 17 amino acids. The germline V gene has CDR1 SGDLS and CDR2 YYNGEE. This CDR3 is CASSVDVAGGRTGELFF. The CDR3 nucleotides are TGTGCCAGCAGCGTAGATGTAGCGGGGGGGCGGACCGGGGAGCTGTTTTTT.

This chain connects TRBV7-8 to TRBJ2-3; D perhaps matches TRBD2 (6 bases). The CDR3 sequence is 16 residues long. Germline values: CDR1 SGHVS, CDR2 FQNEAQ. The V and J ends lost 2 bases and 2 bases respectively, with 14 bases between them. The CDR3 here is CASSLMGVADTDTQYF. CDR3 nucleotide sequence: TGTGCCAGCAGCTTAATGGGGGTAGCGGACACAGATACGCAGTATTTT.

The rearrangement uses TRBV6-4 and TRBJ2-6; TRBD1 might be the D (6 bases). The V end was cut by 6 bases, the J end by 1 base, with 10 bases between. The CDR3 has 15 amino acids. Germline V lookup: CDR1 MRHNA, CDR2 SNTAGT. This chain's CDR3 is CASSSTGSGANVLTF. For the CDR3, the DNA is TGTGCCAGCAGCTCCACAGGGTCTGGGGCCAACGTCCTGACTTTC.

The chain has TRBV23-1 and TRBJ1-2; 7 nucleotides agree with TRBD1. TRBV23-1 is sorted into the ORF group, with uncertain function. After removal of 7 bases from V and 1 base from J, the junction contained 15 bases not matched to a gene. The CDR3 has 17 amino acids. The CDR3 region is CASTQGGTLYRNYGYTF. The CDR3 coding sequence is TGCGCCAGCACCCAAGGGGGCACACTTTACCGTAACTATGGCTACACCTTC.

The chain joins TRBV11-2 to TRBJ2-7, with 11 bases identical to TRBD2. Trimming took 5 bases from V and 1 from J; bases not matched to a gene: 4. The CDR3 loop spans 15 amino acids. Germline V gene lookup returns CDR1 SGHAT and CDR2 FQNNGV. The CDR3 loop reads CASSLRLAGSYEQYF. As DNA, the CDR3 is TGTGCCAGCAGCCTACGACTAGCGGGGTCCTACGAGCAGTACTTC. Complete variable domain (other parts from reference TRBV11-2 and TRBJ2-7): EAGVAQSPRYKIIEKRQSVAFWCNPISGHATLYWYQQILGQGPKLLIQFQNNGVVDDSQLPKDRFSAERLKGVDSTLKIQPAKLEDSAVYLCASSLRLAGSYEQYFGPGTRLTVT.

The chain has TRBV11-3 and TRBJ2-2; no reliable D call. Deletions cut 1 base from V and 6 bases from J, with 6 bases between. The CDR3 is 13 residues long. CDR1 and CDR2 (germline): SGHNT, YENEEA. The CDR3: CASSLGGPGELFF. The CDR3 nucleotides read TGTGCCAGCAGCTTAGGAGGCCCCGGGGAGCTGTTTTTT.

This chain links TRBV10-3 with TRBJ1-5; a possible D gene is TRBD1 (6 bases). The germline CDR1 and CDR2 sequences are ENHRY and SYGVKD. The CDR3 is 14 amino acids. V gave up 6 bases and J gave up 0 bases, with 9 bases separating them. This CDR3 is CAIRKGDSNQPQHF. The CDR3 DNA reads TGTGCCATCAGGAAGGGGGATAGCAATCAGCCCCAGCATTTT.